The clone carrying this T cell receptor beta chain was found once. This CDR3 region has 16 residues. J lost 0 bases, V lost 4 bases, and 5 bases had no gene match. CDR1 and CDR2 (germline): SGHAT, FQNNGV. The source of the sample is a study of control samples from healthy donors and cancer patients. The table came from immunoSEQ multiplex PCR; TCRdb's copy has only in-frame clones and leaves some out. Counted here are roughly 130,000 clones, over 75% occurring once; the ten biggest clones make up 2% to 2.5%. This rearrangement joins TRBV11-2 to TRBJ2-1; 8 bases line up with TRBD1. Sequencing was carried out using blood. This receptor was identified in a man younger than 35 in good health. DNA of the CDR3: TGTGCCAGCAGCTCCGCCGGGACAGGCTCCTACAATGAGCAGTTCTTC. Encoded protein: CASSSAGTGSYNEQFF.